A selection of T cell receptor beta chains follows, all from one sample in a study of cytomegalovirus exposure and HLA in healthy donors. The protocol was immunoSEQ multiplex PCR, while the TCRdb copy is restricted to in-frame clones and leaves out a portion. Seen here are approximately 200,000 clones, about three quarters observed once, and the top ten hold 1% to 1.5%. Sequencing input: PBMCs. The receptors originated from a woman aged 30 to 39 in good health and CMV-seronegative. CDR3s leave out the opening cysteine and the closing phenylalanine or tryptophan. The D gene is left open where the match is weak.

j_gene: TRBJ1-2; len: 10; v_gene: TRBV18; d_gene: TRBD1; CDR3aa: ASSTQGNGYT
j_gene: TRBJ2-7; len: 13; v_gene: TRBV6-5; d_gene: .; CDR3aa: ASSPPGLMSGEQY
j_gene: TRBJ2-7; len: 18; v_gene: TRBV18; d_gene: .; CDR3aa: ASSPPPTRRISKPVYEQY
j_gene: TRBJ1-4; len: 13; v_gene: TRBV6-6; d_gene: TRBD1; CDR3aa: ASSYPTGGVEKLF
j_gene: TRBJ1-4; len: 13; v_gene: TRBV11-3; d_gene: TRBD1; CDR3aa: ASSASTGYNEKLF
j_gene: TRBJ2-3; len: 13; v_gene: TRBV7-8; d_gene: .; CDR3aa: ASSSTKGRGDTQY
j_gene: TRBJ2-5; len: 14; v_gene: TRBV2; d_gene: TRBD2; CDR3aa: ASGKGLAGAGETQY
j_gene: TRBJ2-3; len: 13; v_gene: TRBV15; d_gene: .; CDR3aa: ATSRDGATGDTQY
j_gene: TRBJ2-7; len: 13; v_gene: TRBV6-5; d_gene: TRBD1; CDR3aa: ASSYPGQGIGEQY
j_gene: TRBJ1-5; len: 12; v_gene: TRBV21-1; d_gene: .; CDR3aa: ASGPEGGDQPQH
j_gene: TRBJ2-3; len: 13; v_gene: TRBV5-1; d_gene: TRBD2; CDR3aa: ASSFEAGGGYTQY
j_gene: TRBJ2-1; len: 12; v_gene: TRBV5-1; d_gene: .; CDR3aa: ASSEGDVRNEQF
j_gene: TRBJ2-7; len: 14; v_gene: TRBV11-2; d_gene: TRBD2; CDR3aa: ASSPPGLAGSYEQY
j_gene: TRBJ1-2; len: 10; v_gene: TRBV14; d_gene: TRBD1; CDR3aa: ASSRDRVGYT
j_gene: TRBJ1-6; len: 12; v_gene: TRBV27; d_gene: .; CDR3aa: ASSLGQTNSPLH
j_gene: TRBJ1-1; len: 14; v_gene: TRBV6-4; d_gene: .; CDR3aa: ASSDIQDRLNTEAF
j_gene: TRBJ2-3; len: 12; v_gene: TRBV7-9; d_gene: TRBD1; CDR3aa: ASSDGQGPDTQY
j_gene: TRBJ1-6; len: 12; v_gene: TRBV18; d_gene: TRBD1; CDR3aa: ASSGDRGNSPLH
j_gene: TRBJ2-5; len: 13; v_gene: TRBV6-5; d_gene: TRBD1; CDR3aa: ASRPGTGRAETQY
j_gene: TRBJ1-1; len: 13; v_gene: TRBV5-1; d_gene: TRBD1; CDR3aa: ASSLGDRVDTEAF
j_gene: TRBJ2-7; len: 13; v_gene: TRBV4-1; d_gene: TRBD1; CDR3aa: ASSPGQGSTYEQY
j_gene: TRBJ2-3; len: 13; v_gene: TRBV9; d_gene: .; CDR3aa: ASSVVGGYTDTQY
j_gene: TRBJ2-7; len: 12; v_gene: TRBV18; d_gene: TRBD1; CDR3aa: ASSPRQGTYEQY
j_gene: TRBJ2-2; len: 15; v_gene: TRBV6-1; d_gene: TRBD2; CDR3aa: ASSDGWLAEETGELF
j_gene: TRBJ2-1; len: 10; v_gene: TRBV7-9; d_gene: .; CDR3aa: ASSYTYNEQF
j_gene: TRBJ2-1; len: 12; v_gene: TRBV30; d_gene: TRBD2; CDR3aa: AWSVLAGYNEQF
j_gene: TRBJ1-1; len: 13; v_gene: TRBV5-4; d_gene: .; CDR3aa: ASSLPGVRLTEAF
j_gene: TRBJ1-2; len: 16; v_gene: TRBV5-6; d_gene: TRBD1; CDR3aa: ASSLRAFRGRADYGYT
j_gene: TRBJ2-3; len: 14; v_gene: TRBV5-1; d_gene: TRBD1; CDR3aa: ASSSARQGGTDTQY
j_gene: TRBJ1-2; len: 12; v_gene: TRBV27; d_gene: .; CDR3aa: ASSSRGWDYGYT
j_gene: TRBJ1-5; len: 13; v_gene: TRBV5-8; d_gene: TRBD1; CDR3aa: ASSKWTGSNQPQH
j_gene: TRBJ2-1; len: 12; v_gene: TRBV7-8; d_gene: TRBD2; CDR3aa: ASGGEGLVNEQF
j_gene: TRBJ2-1; len: 13; v_gene: TRBV6-4; d_gene: TRBD2; CDR3aa: ASSEGLAGGNEQF
j_gene: TRBJ2-7; len: 22; v_gene: TRBV14; d_gene: TRBD1; CDR3aa: ASSQVVRDRGYLNQLQSSYEQY
j_gene: TRBJ2-3; len: 12; v_gene: TRBV27; d_gene: TRBD2; CDR3aa: ASSLAGPADTQY
j_gene: TRBJ2-4; len: 13; v_gene: TRBV10-3; d_gene: .; CDR3aa: AISTQGYDKNIQY
j_gene: TRBJ2-7; len: 11; v_gene: TRBV10-3; d_gene: TRBD1; CDR3aa: AISGGQSYEQY
j_gene: TRBJ1-1; len: 13; v_gene: TRBV5-1; d_gene: TRBD1; CDR3aa: ASSLADRGEYEAF
j_gene: TRBJ2-7; len: 12; v_gene: TRBV6-1; d_gene: .; CDR3aa: ASRRSGIVYEQY
j_gene: TRBJ2-7; len: 10; v_gene: TRBV28; d_gene: .; CDR3aa: AVRFSSYEQY
j_gene: TRBJ1-2; len: 13; v_gene: TRBV27; d_gene: TRBD1; CDR3aa: ASSLTPDRVGGYT
j_gene: TRBJ2-7; len: 11; v_gene: TRBV7-8; d_gene: TRBD2; CDR3aa: ASSPSQREEQY